A selection of T cell receptor beta chains follows, all from one sample in a study of shared clonotypes between healthy human individuals. Sequencing used immunoSEQ multiplex PCR; TCRdb keeps in-frame clones, though not all of them. The sample carries 300,000 to 350,000 clones, roughly 80% recorded once. The sequenced sample consisted of memory CD4+ T cells sorted from blood. These receptors originate from a man aged 25 to 45 in good health. The CDR3 runs from the conserved cysteine through the conserved F or W. Each record gives: CDR3 DNA, CDR3 protein, V gene, CDR3 length, J gene, D gene, clone size. The D gene is left open where the match is weak. Not all rows give a size; the values are once, few, many and, for expanded clones, a class.

DNA: TGTGCCAGCAGCTTGGGGACTAGCGGGAACACCGGGGAGCTGTTTTTT
CDR3: CASSLGTSGNTGELFF
V: TRBV7-3
length: 16
J: TRBJ2-2
D: TRBD2
size: .

DNA: TGTGCCAGCAGGAGACAGGGCGTCTCAAATCAGCCCCAGCATTTT
CDR3: CASRRQGVSNQPQHF
V: TRBV6-5
length: 15
J: TRBJ1-5
D: TRBD1
size: .

DNA: TGTGCCAGCAGTTTAGGTGGCAGGGGGATCTACGAGCAGTACTTC
CDR3: CASSLGGRGIYEQYF
V: TRBV28
length: 15
J: TRBJ2-7
D: TRBD1
size: .

DNA: TGTGCCAGCAGCCAAGACGGAGGGGCTCAATACGAGCAGTACTTC
CDR3: CASSQDGGAQYEQYF
V: TRBV4-2
length: 15
J: TRBJ2-7
D: .
size: few

DNA: TGTGCCAGCAGGCCTTGGGTAGGGGGGAACTCTGGAAACACCATATATTTT
CDR3: CASRPWVGGNSGNTIYF
V: TRBV28
length: 17
J: TRBJ1-3
D: .
size: .

DNA: TGTGCCAGTACGATGGGACAGGGAACGAACACTGAAGCTTTCTTT
CDR3: CASTMGQGTNTEAFF
V: TRBV19
length: 15
J: TRBJ1-1
D: TRBD1
size: once

DNA: TGTGCCACCAGCCCCGCGGGGGCTCAGAATGAGCAGTTCTTC
CDR3: CATSPAGAQNEQFF
V: TRBV15
length: 14
J: TRBJ2-1
D: .
size: .

DNA: TGCGCCAGCAGCCCCGACCGAGCCTCCTACAATGAGCAGTTCTTC
CDR3: CASSPDRASYNEQFF
V: TRBV4-3
length: 15
J: TRBJ2-1
D: .
size: .

DNA: TGTGCCAGCAGTCACGCGGTTCTGGATGGCTACACCTTC
CDR3: CASSHAVLDGYTF
V: TRBV7-8
length: 13
J: TRBJ1-2
D: .
size: .

DNA: TGCGCCAGCAGCTCCGGGACTAGCGGATACACAGATACGCAGTATTTT
CDR3: CASSSGTSGYTDTQYF
V: TRBV5-1
length: 16
J: TRBJ2-3
D: TRBD2
size: once

DNA: TGTGCCAGCAGCTCTACGGGGGCTGGAAACACCATATATTTT
CDR3: CASSSTGAGNTIYF
V: TRBV9
length: 14
J: TRBJ1-3
D: .
size: .

DNA: TGTGCCAGCAGCGTAGACAGCAATAACTATGGCTACACCTTC
CDR3: CASSVDSNNYGYTF
V: TRBV9
length: 14
J: TRBJ1-2
D: .
size: .

DNA: TGCGCCAGCAGCTTGCAAGTGAACTATGGCTACACCTTC
CDR3: CASSLQVNYGYTF
V: TRBV5-1
length: 13
J: TRBJ1-2
D: .
size: .

DNA: TGCGCCAGCAGCCAAGGTCGACAGGGGAGCTACACCTTC
CDR3: CASSQGRQGSYTF
V: TRBV4-1
length: 13
J: TRBJ1-2
D: TRBD1
size: few

DNA: TGTGCCAGCAGCCAATCAACTAGCGGAGCAAATGAGCAGTTCTTC
CDR3: CASSQSTSGANEQFF
V: TRBV16
length: 15
J: TRBJ2-1
D: TRBD2
size: .

DNA: TGTGCCAGCAGTAGGGGCTTCTCTGGGGCCAACGTCCTGACTTTC
CDR3: CASSRGFSGANVLTF
V: TRBV6-6
length: 15
J: TRBJ2-6
D: .
size: .

DNA: TGTGCCAGCAAGACAGGCCGATATAGCGAAGCTTTCTTT
CDR3: CASKTGRYSEAFF
V: TRBV2
length: 13
J: TRBJ1-1
D: .
size: once

DNA: TGTGCCACCAGCAGAGATCGAACAGCCGGGGGCGAGCAGTACTTC
CDR3: CATSRDRTAGGEQYF
V: TRBV15
length: 15
J: TRBJ2-7
D: .
size: .

DNA: TGTGCCAGCAGCCGGACAGAAGAGACCCAGTACTTC
CDR3: CASSRTEETQYF
V: TRBV2
length: 12
J: TRBJ2-5
D: .
size: .

DNA: TGTGCCAGCAGTGTAGCGGACAATGAGCAGTTCTTC
CDR3: CASSVADNEQFF
V: TRBV2
length: 12
J: TRBJ2-1
D: .
size: few

DNA: TGTGCCAGCGGTGTGTCACGGGGGGAGCAGTACTTC
CDR3: CASGVSRGEQYF
V: TRBV6-5
length: 12
J: TRBJ2-7
D: .
size: once

DNA: TGTGCCAGCAGCAAAGCGAGGGGACAGGGAAAATTTAATGAAAAACTGTTTTTT
CDR3: CASSKARGQGKFNEKLFF
V: TRBV21-1
length: 18
J: TRBJ1-4
D: .
size: .

DNA: TGTGCCAGCAGCCCTCAGGATGCGGGTAATGAAAAACTGTTTTTT
CDR3: CASSPQDAGNEKLFF
V: TRBV28
length: 15
J: TRBJ1-4
D: .
size: .

DNA: TGTGCCTGGAGTTGGGACGAGATGGGGTCTGGCGAGCAGTACTTC
CDR3: CAWSWDEMGSGEQYF
V: TRBV30
length: 15
J: TRBJ2-7
D: .
size: .